This T cell receptor (beta chain) comes out of a study of cytomegalovirus exposure and HLA in healthy donors. General study results and limits: Upon later analysis, TCR association rates were observed to vary by HLA locus, being highest for DRB1 and lowest for HLA-C.

As for this clone: Its specificity is unknown.

Researchers ran the PCR with 60 Vbeta and 13 Jbeta primers. Sequencing was performed with immunoSEQ multiplex PCR; in TCRdb, only in-frame clones are kept and a portion is missing. The table lists around 100,000 clones, around 76% of them singletons. This CDR3 contains 15 residues. Germline trimming cut 8 bases from V and 9 bases from J; bases unmatched to any gene: 12. Germline values: CDR1 SNHLY, CDR2 FYNNEI. The sequence was collected from a young woman in good health and CMV-seropositive. The chain joins TRBV2 to TRBJ2-1, with 11 nucleotides matching TRBD2. Sequences were obtained from PBMCs. This CDR3 reads CASSGTSGVSGEQFF. CDR3 DNA: TGTGCCAGCTCCGGGACTAGCGGCGTCTCGGGTGAGCAGTTCTTC. The variable domain in full, completed from reference TRBV2 and TRBJ2-1, reads EPEVTQTPSHQVTQMGQEVILRCVPISNHLYFYWYRQILGQKVEFLVSFYNNEISEKSEIFDDQFSVERPDGSNFTLKIRSTKLEDSAMYFCASSGTSGVSGEQFFGPGTRLTVL.